The 28 T cell receptor beta chains below all came from one sample that was sequenced in a study of CD8+ T cells in alopecia areata. Reverse transcription of extracted RNA yielded cDNA, which provided the sequencing template. TCRdb's copy holds only in-frame clones and misses some; the assay was immunoSEQ multiplex PCR. The sample includes fewer than 40,000 clones, around 60% of them seen just once. The sample consisted of NKG2D-high CD8+ T cells sorted from blood. All receptors derive from a human donor with alopecia areata.

This clone has more than one count but fewer than ten. This rearrangement joins TRBV29-1 to TRBJ1-2, with a possible D match to TRBD1 (5 bases). Germline CDR1 SQVTM, CDR2 ANQGSEA. This CDR3 contains 13 residues. Trimming took 0 bases from V and 7 from J, leaving 12 bases between them. The CDR3 DNA sequence: TGCAGCGTTGAAGAGTCAGGGTTGGGTGGCTACACCTTC. It is translated as CSVEESGLGGYTF. The full variable domain, with the rest looked up from reference TRBV29-1 and TRBJ1-2, is SAVISQKPSRDICQRGTSLTIQCQVDSQVTMMFWYRQQPGQSLTLIATANQGSEATYESGFVIDKFPISRPNLTFSTLTVSNMSPEDSSIYLCSVEESGLGGYTFGSGTRLTVV.

The chain links TRBV27 to TRBJ1-5; D remains unclear. V shed 3 bases and J shed 0 bases, with 9 bases lying between them. This CDR3 has 15 amino acids. Germline-derived CDR1 and CDR2 are MNHEY and SMNVEV (reference sequence). CDR3 loop: CASSLSSYSNQPQHF. CDR3 bases: TGTGCCAGCAGTTTGAGCTCGTATAGCAATCAGCCCCAGCATTTT.

V usage is TRBV6-1 and J usage is TRBJ2-3; TRBD2 matches at 7 bases. V was pared by 0 bases and J by 1 base, with 7 bases of the junction left unmatched. This CDR3 comprises 17 residues. The germline CDR1 and CDR2 sequences are MNHNS and SASEGT. The CDR3 nucleotides are TGTGCCAGCAGTGAAGCCAGCTGGCTAGCGGGCACAGATACGCAGTATTTT. Translating gives CASSEASWLAGTDTQYF.

This clone has only a few counts. The chain uses TRBV4-3 and TRBJ2-1; D is perhaps TRBD2 (6 bases). CDR3 length: 15 residues. CDR1 is LGHNA, CDR2 YSLEER, per germline. The germline V and J ends were trimmed by 0 bases and 4 bases, with 10 bases remaining between them. DNA for the CDR3: TGCGCCAGCAGCCAAGATGTAGGGACTTACAATGAGCAGTTCTTC. Translation: CASSQDVGTYNEQFF.

J is TRBJ2-1 and V is TRBV27; the match to TRBD1 covers 7 bases. This CDR3 region has 15 residues. V shed 0 bases and J 5 bases; nucleotides not matched to a gene: 4. Germline V gene lookup returns CDR1 MNHEY and CDR2 SMNVEV (reference sequence). CDR3 bases: TGTGCCAGCAGTTTATCTCCCGGGACAGACAATGAGCAGTTCTTC. It specifies CASSLSPGTDNEQFF.

This chain uses TRBV9 with TRBJ2-5; 9 positions agree with TRBD1. Germline V CDR1 and CDR2: SGDLS, YYNGEE. CDR3 length equals 15 residues. V trimming: 0 bases; J trimming: 2 bases; junction bases outside the gene matches: 2. The CDR3 protein is CASSVVGTGQETQYF. The CDR3 DNA is TGTGCCAGCAGCGTAGTAGGGACAGGGCAAGAGACCCAGTACTTC.

The chain couples TRBV7-2 to TRBJ2-1; 12 bases align to TRBD2. J was trimmed by 3 bases and V by 7 bases; bases with no gene match: 10. CDR3 length: 17 residues. Germline loops: CDR1 SGHTA, CDR2 FQGNSA. The CDR3 sequence is CASTPPLGLAGYNEQFF. CDR3 bases: TGTGCCAGCACTCCCCCCCTGGGACTAGCGGGCTACAATGAGCAGTTCTTC.

The chain couples TRBV7-2 to TRBJ1-1; 7 bases are shared with TRBD1. Germline lookup yields CDR1 SGHTA and CDR2 FQGNSA. V was clipped by 2 bases and J by 5 bases; unmatched bases: 8. The CDR3 length is 15 residues. CDR3 amino acids: CASSLILDRKTEAFF. The CDR3 region has the DNA TGTGCCAGCAGCTTAATTCTGGACAGGAAAACTGAAGCTTTCTTT.

The chain uses TRBV27 and TRBJ2-5; D perhaps matches TRBD2 (6 bases). Germline V CDR1 and CDR2: MNHEY, SMNVEV (reference sequence). The CDR3 is 15 residues long. Deletions cut 7 bases from V and 1 base from J, with 16 bases between. DNA for the CDR3: TGTGCCAGCAAAATGGGACTCGCGGGCCAAGAGACCCAGTACTTC. Residues: CASKMGLAGQETQYF.

The table lists this clone with a few counts. V is TRBV4-3 and J is TRBJ2-5, with D perhaps TRBD1 (6 bases). With the DNA end fitting TRBJ2-7 better, the J assignment may be wrong. Germline V gene sequence: CDR1 LGHNA, CDR2 YSLEER. The CDR3 is made up of 16 amino acids. CDR3: CASSQETGTLAYEQYF. The CDR3 DNA reads TGCGCCAGCAGCCAAGAAACCGGGACACTGGCCTACGAGCAGTACTTC.

The V gene is TRBV7-2, the J gene TRBJ2-5; D may be TRBD1 or TRBD2 (6 bases each). CDR1 is SGHTA, CDR2 FQGNSA, per germline. CDR3 length equals 13 residues. Trimming removed 4 bases from V and 5 bases from J, with 11 bases in between. The DNA of the CDR3 is TGTGCCAGCAGCTCCAGGGGAGGCGAGACCCAGTACTTC. This codes for CASSSRGGETQYF.

The chain is built from TRBV4-3 and TRBJ2-1; weak D call: TRBD1 (5 bases). V was trimmed by 4 bases and J by 5 bases, leaving 12 bases between them. The CDR3 sequence is 14 residues long. Germline V gene sequence: CDR1 LGHNA, CDR2 YSLEER. The CDR3 DNA reads as TGCGCCAGCAGCCCTGACTTGACAGACAATGAGCAGTTCTTC. Translated: CASSPDLTDNEQFF.

This clone came up a few times. The chain combines TRBV15 with TRBJ2-4; 7 nucleotides agree with TRBD1. The V gene's germline CDR1 is LNHNV and CDR2 YYDKDF (reference sequence). This CDR3 has 15 residues. The V segment lost 2 bases and the J segment 7 bases; nucleotides outside the gene matches: 8. For the CDR3, the DNA is TGTGCCACCAGCAGACATACAGGGGACCTTAACATTCAGTACTTC. It translates to CATSRHTGDLNIQYF. Using reference TRBV15 and TRBJ2-4 for the parts outside the CDR3, the full variable domain is DAMVIQNPRYQVTQFGKPVTLSCSQTLNHNVMYWYQQKSSQAPKLLFHYYDKDFNNEADTPDNFQSRRPNTSFCFLDIRSPGLGDTAMYLCATSRHTGDLNIQYFGAGTRLSVL.

V usage is TRBV28 and J usage is TRBJ2-7; possible D gene TRBD1, 5 bases. V lost 5 bases and J lost 2, with 16 bases in between. Germline lookup yields CDR1 MDHEN and CDR2 SYDVKM. This CDR3 has 15 residues. CDR3 sequence: CASSPLRTRTYEQYF. The CDR3 DNA reads as TGTGCCAGCAGTCCCCTCCGGACACGAACCTACGAGCAGTACTTC.

This clone was recorded a few times. The chain links TRBV25-1 to TRBJ1-2; possible D gene TRBD1, 6 bases. The CDR3 is 15 residues long. V lost 1 base and J lost 2, with 11 bases in between. The germline V gene has CDR1 MGHDK and CDR2 SYGVNS. CDR3 sequence (DNA): TGTGCCAGCAGTGAATTCGACAGGCCGAACTATGGCTACACCTTC. Amino acids: CASSEFDRPNYGYTF.

The rearrangement joins TRBV7-9 to TRBJ2-1; 7 positions agree with TRBD1. CDR1 and CDR2 from the germline V gene are SEHNR and FQNEAQ (reference sequence). The V and J ends lost 5 bases and 3 bases, in that order; junction bases with no gene match: 7. This CDR3 is built from 15 residues. CDR3 in amino acids: CASSHRQGRYNEQFF. The CDR3 DNA reads as TGTGCCAGCAGCCATCGACAGGGACGCTACAATGAGCAGTTCTTC.

V is TRBV6-5 and J is TRBJ2-3; D is possibly TRBD2 (7 bases). V lost 3 bases and J 0 bases, leaving 13 bases between the germline ends. Germline V gives CDR1 MNHEY, CDR2 SVGAGI. CDR3 length equals 16 residues. This CDR3 is CASSYGGGGSTDTQYF. The CDR3 DNA sequence: TGTGCCAGCAGTTATGGGGGCGGGGGAAGCACAGATACGCAGTATTTT.

J is TRBJ2-2 and V is TRBV29-1, with D perhaps TRBD2 (5 bases). The CDR3 covers 12 residues. Germline CDR1 reads SQVTM; CDR2 reads ANQGSEA. The V and J ends lost 6 bases and 6 bases respectively, with 11 bases between them. CDR3 sequence reads: CSVLLLAGELFF. The CDR3 DNA reads TGCAGCGTGCTCCTACTAGCCGGGGAGCTGTTTTTT.

This chain joins TRBV29-1 and TRBJ2-2; a possible D gene is TRBD1 (5 bases). Germline V gene lookup returns CDR1 SQVTM and CDR2 ANQGSEA. The CDR3 has 17 residues. Trimming took off 0 bases at V and 0 bases at J, with 14 bases between the two ends. CDR3 coding DNA: TGCAGCGTTGAAGATTGGGGCGTCCACGCGAACACCGGGGAGCTGTTTTTT. Residues: CSVEDWGVHANTGELFF.

The table lists this clone with a few counts. The CDR3 DNA is TGTGCCAGCAGTTTACCCTCCTCTAGCGGGAGCTACAATGAGCAGTTCTTC. Protein product: CASSLPSSSGSYNEQFF. The V gene is TRBV28, the J gene TRBJ2-1, with TRBD2 matching 10 bases. The CDR3 covers 17 residues. CDR1 and CDR2 from the germline V gene are MDHEN and SYDVKM. The J segment lost 3 bases and the V segment lost 2 bases, leaving 7 bases of the junction unmatched.

CDR3 loop: CASSASGTGAYEQYF. The CDR3, as DNA: TGCGCCAGCAGCGCCAGCGGGACAGGGGCCTACGAGCAGTACTTC. This chain uses TRBV4-1 with TRBJ2-7; 10 bases map to TRBD1. The CDR3 length is 15 residues. Germline V gene lookup returns CDR1 MGHRA and CDR2 YSYEKL. V lost 5 bases to trimming and J lost 2 bases; unmatched junction nucleotides: 6.

This clone appeared a few times. The V and J genes are TRBV29-1 and TRBJ2-1; 10 bases fit TRBD2. The CDR3 spans 14 residues. Looked up from germline, CDR1 is SQVTM and CDR2 is ANQGSEA. Trimming at V came to 3 bases and at J to 4 bases, leaving 3 bases not matched to a gene. This CDR3 reads CSVDLGLAYNEQFF. CDR3 nucleotide sequence: TGCAGCGTTGATTTGGGACTAGCGTACAATGAGCAGTTCTTC.

The CDR3 DNA reads as TGTGCCAGCCTGGGGCCTCTCATGAACACTGAAGCTTTCTTT. Translation gives CASLGPLMNTEAFF. The rearrangement links TRBV7-9 to TRBJ1-1; a possible D gene is TRBD1 (5 bases). Per germline, CDR1 SEHNR and CDR2 FQNEAQ (reference sequence). With 8 bases removed from V and 0 bases from J, the gap between germline ends came to 13 bases. The CDR3 is 14 amino acids.

The chain joins TRBV7-2 to TRBJ2-5; D remains unclear. V lost 1 base and J 0 bases, leaving 6 bases between the germline ends. There are 14 residues in the CDR3. Germline V gene lookup returns CDR1 SGHTA and CDR2 FQGNSA. CDR3 protein: CASSLDSNQETQYF. The CDR3 region has the DNA TGTGCCAGCAGCTTAGACTCGAACCAAGAGACCCAGTACTTC. Full variable domain (remainder filled in from reference TRBV7-2 and TRBJ2-5): GAGVSQSPSNKVTEKGKDVELRCDPISGHTALYWYRQSLGQGLEFLIYFQGNSAPDKSGLPSDRFSAERTGGSVSTLTIQRTQQEDSAVYLCASSLDSNQETQYFGPGTRLLVL.

The chain joins TRBV4-2 to TRBJ2-5; TRBD2 is a possible D gene (6 bases). V lost 0 bases, J lost 2 bases, and 16 bases lay in between. From germline, CDR1 is LGHNA and CDR2 YNFKEQ. The CDR3 is 17 residues long. CDR3 DNA: TGTGCCAGCAGCCAAGAGTATAGAGTAGCGGTACAAGAGACCCAGTACTTC. This translates into CASSQEYRVAVQETQYF.

The chain carries TRBV7-9 and TRBJ2-3; the D gene is possibly TRBD1 (5 bases). V lost 2 bases, J lost 0 bases, and 15 bases lay in between. This CDR3 spans 17 amino acids. Germline V CDR1 and CDR2: SEHNR, FQNEAQ (reference sequence). The CDR3, as DNA: TGTGCCAGCAGCTTATCTACAAGGGGAACTAGCACAGATACGCAGTATTTT. Residues: CASSLSTRGTSTDTQYF. Full variable domain (outside the CDR3, taken from reference TRBV7-9 and TRBJ2-3): DTGVSQNPRHKITKRGQNVTFRCDPISEHNRLYWYRQTLGQGPEFLTYFQNEAQLEKSRLLSDRFSAERPKGSFSTLEIQRTEQGDSAMYLCASSLSTRGTSTDTQYFGPGTRLTVL.

J is TRBJ2-7 and V is TRBV29-1; 7 nucleotides agree with TRBD1. This CDR3 is 13 amino acids long. J gave up 2 bases and V 4 bases, and 5 bases lay outside the gene matches. Per the germline V gene, CDR1 is SQVTM and CDR2 is ANQGSEA. This CDR3 is CSVVRDSTYEQYF. In DNA, the CDR3 is TGCAGCGTTGTCCGGGACAGTACCTACGAGCAGTACTTC.

The V and J genes are TRBV4-2 and TRBJ2-1; tentative D call: TRBD1 (6 bases). V lost 4 bases and J 6 bases, leaving 16 bases between the germline ends. The CDR3 is 15 residues long. Germline V gene lookup returns CDR1 LGHNA and CDR2 YNFKEQ. The CDR3 loop reads CASSLRDKQFNEQFF. The CDR3 DNA is TGTGCCAGCAGCCTCCGGGACAAACAATTCAATGAGCAGTTCTTC.